The 16 T cell receptor beta chains below all came from one sample that was sequenced in a study of T cells in Graves' hyperthyroidism and ophthalmopathy (dated by TCRdb to between 2018 and 2021). The method behind the library was multiplex PCR. Sequencing was carried out with an Illumina HiSeq 2000. The TCR beta CDR3 regions were amplified from the RNA transcripts. A first-round RT-PCR of the TCR CDR3 used the HTBI primer set with the Qiagen OneStep RT-PCR kit. Using fastp trimming at Q25 and MiXCR clonotype assembly, TCRdb reanalyzed the public sequencing data and kept in-frame beta chains. Each entry is one CDR3 protein sequence, shown with its most common DNA and genes. The sample yields about 720,000 distinct CDR3 sequences; around 15% were counted once. Around 8.1% of the sample lies in the top ten. Input material: blood. The receptor source for this set is a young man with Graves' hyperthyroidism.

This clonotype was seen ten or more times. J is TRBJ2-3 and V is TRBV5-1, with TRBD2 matching over 10 bases. There are 15 residues in the CDR3. Losses at the gene ends were 5 bases for V and 0 bases for J; bases not matched to a gene: 3. From germline, CDR1 is SGHRS and CDR2 YFSETQ. CDR3 sequence: CASRGLAVSTDTQYF. The CDR3 nucleotides read TGCGCCAGCAGAGGACTAGCGGTTAGCACAGATACGCAGTATTTT.

This clonotype came up a few times. The genes are TRBV6-1 and TRBJ2-7, with no clear D. Germline assignment: CDR1 MNHNS and CDR2 SASEGT. The ends were cut back, 5 bases at V and 5 bases at J, with 13 bases in the middle. The CDR3 consists of 13 residues. CDR3 amino acids: CASSPGGKNEQYF. The CDR3 DNA sequence: TGTGCCAGCAGTCCCGGTGGGAAAAACGAGCAGTACTTC.

The rearrangement links TRBV3-1 to TRBJ1-1; D possibly corresponds to TRBD1 (6 bases). Germline lookup yields CDR1 LGHDT and CDR2 YNNKEL (reference sequence). This CDR3 comprises 12 residues. Between the trimmed V and J ends, which lost 1 base and 9 bases, there was a span of 9 bases. The CDR3 here is CASSQAGTKAFF. CDR3 sequence (DNA): TGTGCCAGCAGCCAAGCGGGGACAAAAGCTTTCTTT.

As for this clonotype: A clone one base away is much larger, so this may be a read error. V and J are TRBV6-2 or TRBV6-3 and TRBJ2-3; D is possibly TRBD2 (5 bases). Deletions cut 6 bases from V and 2 bases from J, with 15 bases between. The CDR3 has 15 residues. Germline CDR1 and CDR2: MNHEY and SVGEGT. CDR3 in DNA: TGTGCCAGCAGCGGGAACACCCATCTCACAGATACGCAGTATTTT. Translated, it gives CASSGNTHLTDTQYF.

This rearrangement joins TRBV6-1 to TRBJ2-2; 12 bases are shared with TRBD2. CDR3 length: 16 amino acids. The ends lost 7 bases at V and 4 bases at J; junction bases unmatched: 7. Germline assignment: CDR1 MNHNS and CDR2 SASEGT. The CDR3 reads CASIPSGRAFTGELFF. For the CDR3, the DNA is TGTGCCAGCATCCCTAGCGGGAGGGCCTTCACCGGGGAGCTGTTTTTT.

V is TRBV19 and J is TRBJ2-3; TRBD2 agrees at 8 bases. V lost 9 bases to trimming and J lost 4 bases; unmatched junction nucleotides: 12. This CDR3 comprises 15 residues. Germline V lookup: CDR1 LNHDA, CDR2 SQIVND (reference sequence). CDR3 sequence (DNA): TGTGCCAGCCACCGGTCGCGGGAGGCAGCAGATACGCAGTATTTT. It encodes CASHRSREAADTQYF.

This clonotype came up many times. V is TRBV19 and J is TRBJ2-3, with 10 bases fitting TRBD2. V trimming: 6 bases; J trimming: 5 bases; junction bases outside the gene matches: 5. The CDR3 contains 14 residues. Germline assignment: CDR1 LNHDA and CDR2 SQIVND (reference sequence). The DNA for the CDR3 is TGTGCCAGTAGCCTAGCGGGAGTTGGAGATACGCAGTATTTT. Translating gives CASSLAGVGDTQYF.

The V call is TRBV12-3 or TRBV12-4, the J call TRBJ1-6; D unclear. The germline V and J ends were trimmed by 4 bases and 0 bases, with 7 bases remaining between them. The CDR3 sequence is 15 residues long. The CDR3: CASSSPSSYNSPLHF. CDR3 nucleotides: TGTGCCAGCAGTTCCCCGAGCTCCTATAATTCACCCCTCCACTTT.

The chain uses TRBV6-1 and TRBJ2-7; 9 positions match TRBD1. V lost 0 bases and J lost 5; bases outside the gene matches: 8. Germline CDR1 MNHNS, CDR2 SASEGT. This CDR3 has 16 amino acids. DNA for the CDR3: TGTGCCAGCAGTGAAGCGACCGGGACAGGGAACGACGAGCAGTACTTC. Residues: CASSEATGTGNDEQYF.

The J gene is TRBJ2-1, the V gene TRBV19, with D perhaps matching TRBD1 or TRBD2 (5 bases each). This CDR3 has 15 amino acids. Trimming took 10 bases from V and 2 from J, leaving 18 bases between them. Per the germline V gene, CDR1 is LNHDA and CDR2 is SQIVND (reference sequence). DNA of the CDR3: TGTGCCATTAAGACAGTTCCACTAGCCTACAATGAGCAGTTCTTC. As protein: CAIKTVPLAYNEQFF.

This clonotype was observed a handful of times. V and J are TRBV3-1 and TRBJ2-3; 8 nucleotides line up with TRBD2. This CDR3 comprises 16 residues. The ends lost 5 bases at V and 4 bases at J; junction bases unmatched: 11. Germline V gene lookup returns CDR1 LGHDT and CDR2 YNNKEL (reference sequence). CDR3 in amino acids: CASSNELGLVPDTQYF. DNA for the CDR3: TGTGCCAGCAGCAACGAACTGGGACTAGTCCCAGATACGCAGTATTTT.

This chain connects TRBV12-3 or TRBV12-4 to TRBJ2-7; TRBD2 agrees at 12 bases. V lost 3 bases to trimming and J lost 4 bases; unmatched junction nucleotides: 13. This CDR3 region has 18 residues. CDR3 sequence reads: CASSFRLAGEPGSYEQYF. In DNA form, the CDR3 reads TGTGCCAGCAGTTTTAGACTAGCGGGAGAGCCGGGTTCTTACGAGCAGTACTTC.

In this sample, this clonotype turned up a few times. The gene calls are TRBV4-2 and TRBJ2-7; D is uncertain. The CDR3 sequence is 14 residues long. Trimming pared 4 bases from V and 2 bases from J, leaving 12 bases between. The germline V gene encodes CDR1 LGHNA and CDR2 YNFKEQ. CDR3 bases: TGTGCCAGCAGCCCGTACGGAGACACCTACGAGCAGTACTTC. Residues: CASSPYGDTYEQYF.

This clonotype has at least ten counts. This chain uses TRBV2 with TRBJ1-1, with TRBD1 matching 8 bases. Losses at the gene ends were 7 bases for V and 1 base for J; bases not matched to a gene: 5. Germline V gene lookup returns CDR1 SNHLY and CDR2 FYNNEI. The CDR3 spans 14 residues. DNA of the CDR3: TGTGCCAGCACTCCGGACAGGGCGAACACTGAAGCTTTCTTT. Its protein product is CASTPDRANTEAFF.

This clonotype appeared a few times. The chain links TRBV20-1 to TRBJ1-5, with a tentative D call TRBD1 (5 bases). Per the germline V gene, CDR1 is DFQATT and CDR2 is SNEGSKA (reference sequence). Trimming took 6 bases from V and 4 from J, leaving 22 bases between them. The CDR3 loop spans 16 amino acids. The CDR3 DNA is TGCAGTGCCATAGGTTACCGGGGGTTCGGAAATCAGCCCCAGCATTTT. Its protein is CSAIGYRGFGNQPQHF.

The chain links TRBV7-6 to TRBJ2-2; D remains ambiguous. The CDR3 sequence is 14 residues long. V lost 1 base and J lost 6, with 9 bases in between. Per germline, CDR1 SGHVS and CDR2 FNYEAQ. The CDR3 DNA reads as TGTGCCAGCAGCTTAGGCCCCCTATCCGGGGAGCTGTTTTTT. It translates to CASSLGPLSGELFF.